These T cell receptor beta chains were read from a single sample in a study of breast tumors, draining lymph nodes, adjacent tissues. TCRdb re-called the multiplex PCR reads through MiXCR, storing one row per CDR3 protein. Of about 230,000 distinct CDR3 sequences listed, approximately 30% are singletons. Input material: axillary lymph node tissue. Source of these receptors: a female donor with breast cancer. Some clones in this sample may be carry-over from other donors' samples. Each CDR3 is given with its conserved first and last residue. Each record gives: CDR3 length, clone size, D gene, V gene, J gene, CDR3 protein, CDR3 DNA. A D gene is named only where the DNA matches it firmly. The size of a clone is reported for some rows only, either as once, few or many, or as a class for expanded clones.

CDR3 length: 14
clone size: many
D gene: NA
V gene: TRBV11-2
J gene: TRBJ2-7
CDR3 protein: CASSPSDGFYEQYF
CDR3 DNA: TGTGCCAGCAGCCCCTCGGACGGCTTCTACGAGCAGTACTTC

CDR3 length: 16
clone size: many
D gene: NA
V gene: TRBV7-2
J gene: TRBJ2-6
CDR3 protein: CASSGTAVWGANVLTF
CDR3 DNA: TGTGCCAGCAGCGGAACAGCCGTTTGGGGGGCCAACGTCCTGACTTTC

CDR3 length: 14
clone size: NA
D gene: NA
V gene: TRBV7-3
J gene: TRBJ1-6
CDR3 protein: CASSLQGTHSPLHF
CDR3 DNA: TGTGCCAGCAGCTTACAGGGGACGCATTCACCCCTCCACTTT

CDR3 length: 14
clone size: many
D gene: NA
V gene: TRBV7-9
J gene: TRBJ2-4
CDR3 protein: CASSHPSTGNIQYF
CDR3 DNA: TGTGCCAGCAGCCATCCCAGTACCGGAAACATTCAGTACTTC

CDR3 length: 13
clone size: NA
D gene: NA
V gene: TRBV20-1
J gene: TRBJ2-1
CDR3 protein: CSAEGQRGCGQFF
CDR3 DNA: TGCAGTGCAGAGGGCCAACGGGGATGCGGACAGTTCTTC

CDR3 length: 14
clone size: many
D gene: TRBD1
V gene: TRBV4-1
J gene: TRBJ1-2
CDR3 protein: CASSLRQGARGYTF
CDR3 DNA: TGCGCCAGCAGCCTACGACAGGGGGCGCGTGGCTACACCTTC

CDR3 length: 16
clone size: NA
D gene: TRBD2
V gene: TRBV20-1
J gene: TRBJ2-3
CDR3 protein: CSAIPGSGRAGGTQYF
CDR3 DNA: TGCAGTGCAATCCCGGGTAGCGGGAGGGCCGGTGGTACGCAGTATTTT

CDR3 length: 13
clone size: NA
D gene: NA
V gene: TRBV29-1
J gene: TRBJ2-1
CDR3 protein: CSVTTSPSNEQFF
CDR3 DNA: TGCAGCGTAACCACTAGCCCCAGCAATGAGCAGTTCTTC

CDR3 length: 14
clone size: many
D gene: TRBD1
V gene: TRBV9
J gene: TRBJ2-5
CDR3 protein: CASSVGQVRETQYF
CDR3 DNA: TGTGCCAGCAGCGTGGGACAGGTTCGGGAGACCCAGTACTTC

CDR3 length: 14
clone size: many
D gene: NA
V gene: TRBV3-1
J gene: TRBJ2-7
CDR3 protein: CASTTGSLLYEQYF
CDR3 DNA: TGTGCCAGCACCACCGGCTCCCTGCTGTACGAGCAGTACTTC

CDR3 length: 16
clone size: many
D gene: NA
V gene: TRBV4-1
J gene: TRBJ2-6
CDR3 protein: CASSQDRGTGANVLTF
CDR3 DNA: TGCGCCAGCAGCCAAGATAGGGGAACTGGGGCCAACGTCCTGACTTTC

CDR3 length: 12
clone size: many
D gene: NA
V gene: TRBV28
J gene: TRBJ2-2
CDR3 protein: CASRRRAGELFF
CDR3 DNA: TGTGCCAGCAGACGTCGAGCCGGGGAGCTGTTTTTT

CDR3 length: 16
clone size: many
D gene: TRBD1
V gene: TRBV5-4
J gene: TRBJ2-4
CDR3 protein: CASSLMTGTDENIQYF
CDR3 DNA: TGTGCCAGCAGCCTGATGACCGGGACAGACGAAAACATTCAGTACTTC

CDR3 length: 18
clone size: many
D gene: TRBD1
V gene: TRBV9
J gene: TRBJ1-6
CDR3 protein: CASSEGASPGRVDSPLHF
CDR3 DNA: TGTGCCAGCAGCGAGGGGGCGTCGCCGGGTAGGGTTGATTCACCCCTCCACTTT

CDR3 length: 17
clone size: many
D gene: NA
V gene: TRBV5-6
J gene: TRBJ2-6
CDR3 protein: CASSFAGSSSGANVLTF
CDR3 DNA: TGTGCCAGCAGCTTCGCAGGCAGCAGCTCTGGGGCCAACGTCCTGACTTTC

CDR3 length: 13
clone size: many
D gene: NA
V gene: TRBV15
J gene: TRBJ2-7
CDR3 protein: CATSREIEYEQYF
CDR3 DNA: TGTGCCACCAGCAGAGAAATAGAGTACGAGCAGTACTTC

CDR3 length: 16
clone size: many
D gene: TRBD2
V gene: TRBV9
J gene: TRBJ2-1
CDR3 protein: CASSGGLAVTGNEQFF
CDR3 DNA: TGTGCCAGCAGCGGGGGACTAGCGGTCACGGGCAATGAGCAGTTCTTC

CDR3 length: 16
clone size: NA
D gene: TRBD2
V gene: TRBV6-5
J gene: TRBJ2-3
CDR3 protein: CASSHRLAEDTDTQYF
CDR3 DNA: TGTGCCAGCAGTCATCGACTAGCGGAAGATACAGATACGCAGTATTTT

CDR3 length: 15
clone size: many
D gene: TRBD2
V gene: TRBV25-1
J gene: TRBJ2-1
CDR3 protein: CASSAPSGRAGEQFF
CDR3 DNA: TGTGCCAGCAGTGCCCCTAGCGGGAGGGCCGGTGAGCAGTTCTTC

CDR3 length: 15
clone size: many
D gene: TRBD2
V gene: TRBV7-9
J gene: TRBJ2-1
CDR3 protein: CASSLGAGEGNEQFF
CDR3 DNA: TGTGCCAGCAGCTTAGGAGCGGGAGAAGGGAATGAGCAGTTCTTC

CDR3 length: 15
clone size: NA
D gene: NA
V gene: TRBV20-1
J gene: TRBJ1-2
CDR3 protein: CSARDKRTGPRSYTF
CDR3 DNA: TGCAGTGCTAGAGATAAAAGGACGGGGCCGCGGAGCTACACCTTC

CDR3 length: 18
clone size: many
D gene: TRBD2
V gene: TRBV5-6
J gene: TRBJ2-1
CDR3 protein: CASSLRTSGDWSYNEQFF
CDR3 DNA: TGTGCCAGCAGCCTCCGGACTAGCGGGGATTGGTCCTACAATGAGCAGTTCTTC

CDR3 length: 14
clone size: few
D gene: TRBD1
V gene: TRBV5-5
J gene: TRBJ1-5
CDR3 protein: CASSPQGADQPQHF
CDR3 DNA: TGTGCCAGCAGCCCACAGGGGGCGGATCAGCCCCAGCATTTT

CDR3 length: 11
clone size: NA
D gene: NA
V gene: TRBV11-2
J gene: TRBJ2-5
CDR3 protein: CASSLAVTQYF
CDR3 DNA: TGTGCCAGCAGCTTGGCCGTGACCCAGTACTTC

CDR3 length: 16
clone size: few
D gene: NA
V gene: TRBV27
J gene: TRBJ2-1
CDR3 protein: CASSPGTLTSYNEQFF
CDR3 DNA: TGTGCCAGCAGCCCAGGGACTCTGACCTCCTACAATGAGCAGTTCTTC

CDR3 length: 17
clone size: once
D gene: TRBD1
V gene: TRBV24-1
J gene: TRBJ1-4
CDR3 protein: CATSDLRDRGTNEKLFF
CDR3 DNA: TGTGCCACCAGTGATTTGAGAGACAGGGGGACAAATGAAAAACTGTTTTTT

CDR3 length: 16
clone size: NA
D gene: TRBD2
V gene: TRBV24-1
J gene: TRBJ2-2
CDR3 protein: CATSDPGLAGTGELFF
CDR3 DNA: TGTGCCACCAGTGACCCGGGACTAGCGGGCACCGGGGAGCTGTTTTTT

CDR3 length: 14
clone size: many
D gene: TRBD2
V gene: TRBV29-1
J gene: TRBJ2-3
CDR3 protein: CSVSIAGGADTQYF
CDR3 DNA: TGCAGCGTCTCGATAGCGGGAGGGGCAGATACGCAGTATTTT

CDR3 length: 16
clone size: many
D gene: TRBD2
V gene: TRBV11-3
J gene: TRBJ2-5
CDR3 protein: CASSLAVAGYLETQYF
CDR3 DNA: TGTGCCAGCAGCTTAGCAGTAGCGGGGTATCTAGAGACCCAGTACTTC

CDR3 length: 14
clone size: many
D gene: NA
V gene: TRBV20-1
J gene: TRBJ2-7
CDR3 protein: CSARDLQSSYEQYF
CDR3 DNA: TGCAGTGCTAGAGATCTCCAGTCTAGCTACGAGCAGTACTTC

CDR3 length: 15
clone size: many
D gene: NA
V gene: TRBV6-5
J gene: TRBJ1-2
CDR3 protein: CASSYSTATANGYTF
CDR3 DNA: TGTGCCAGCAGTTACTCGACGGCTACAGCGAATGGCTACACCTTC

CDR3 length: 13
clone size: many
D gene: NA
V gene: TRBV11-3
J gene: TRBJ2-1
CDR3 protein: CASSFGTTNEQFF
CDR3 DNA: TGTGCCAGCAGCTTCGGGACGACCAATGAGCAGTTCTTC

CDR3 length: 14
clone size: many
D gene: NA
V gene: TRBV19
J gene: TRBJ2-1
CDR3 protein: CASGRIGSNNEQFF
CDR3 DNA: TGTGCCAGTGGGCGGATCGGGTCCAACAATGAGCAGTTCTTC

CDR3 length: 18
clone size: NA
D gene: TRBD2
V gene: TRBV3-1
J gene: TRBJ2-1
CDR3 protein: CASSQGTSGGGRQNEQFF
CDR3 DNA: TGTGCCAGCAGCCAAGGGACTAGCGGGGGGGGTCGACAGAATGAGCAGTTCTTC

CDR3 length: 14
clone size: many
D gene: TRBD2
V gene: TRBV5-8
J gene: TRBJ2-7
CDR3 protein: CASSRTSGTYEQYF
CDR3 DNA: TGTGCCAGCAGCAGGACTAGCGGAACCTACGAGCAGTACTTC

CDR3 length: 14
clone size: NA
D gene: NA
V gene: TRBV9
J gene: TRBJ1-1
CDR3 protein: CASSSRQTNTEASF
CDR3 DNA: TGTGCCAGCAGCTCCCGACAGACGAACACTGAAGCTTCCTTT

CDR3 length: 14
clone size: few
D gene: NA
V gene: TRBV28
J gene: TRBJ2-7
CDR3 protein: CASSFSIREREQYF
CDR3 DNA: TGTGCCAGCAGTTTTAGTATCAGGGAGCGCGAGCAGTACTTC

CDR3 length: 16
clone size: NA
D gene: NA
V gene: TRBV20-1
J gene: TRBJ1-6
CDR3 protein: CSAVQTSGAPREPLHF
CDR3 DNA: TGCAGTGCTGTCCAGACTAGCGGGGCCCCTCGAGAACCCCTCCACTTT

CDR3 length: 15
clone size: many
D gene: TRBD1
V gene: TRBV19
J gene: TRBJ2-7
CDR3 protein: CASTLSTGKSYEQYF
CDR3 DNA: TGTGCCAGTACCCTCTCGACAGGGAAATCCTACGAGCAGTACTTC

CDR3 length: 14
clone size: many
D gene: NA
V gene: TRBV6-1
J gene: TRBJ2-5
CDR3 protein: CASTAVYIQETQYF
CDR3 DNA: TGTGCCAGCACGGCCGTGTACATCCAAGAGACCCAGTACTTC

CDR3 length: 14
clone size: many
D gene: TRBD2
V gene: TRBV2
J gene: TRBJ2-3
CDR3 protein: CASSRRGGVDTQYF
CDR3 DNA: TGTGCCAGCAGCCGGAGGGGAGGGGTAGATACGCAGTATTTT

CDR3 length: 13
clone size: NA
D gene: TRBD1
V gene: TRBV4-1
J gene: TRBJ2-3
CDR3 protein: CASSQDPGTVVNF
CDR3 DNA: TGCGCCAGCAGCCAAGATCCGGGGACAGTAGTGAATTTT

CDR3 length: 19
clone size: NA
D gene: TRBD1
V gene: TRBV11-3
J gene: TRBJ2-6
CDR3 protein: CASSLMDRGGSSGANVLTF
CDR3 DNA: TGTGCCAGCAGCTTGATGGACAGGGGGGGAAGCTCTGGGGCCAACGTCCTGACTTTC

CDR3 length: 13
clone size: many
D gene: NA
V gene: TRBV30
J gene: TRBJ2-3
CDR3 protein: CAWSLTSTDTQYF
CDR3 DNA: TGTGCCTGGAGTCTAACTAGCACAGATACGCAGTATTTT

CDR3 length: 11
clone size: many
D gene: NA
V gene: TRBV3-1
J gene: TRBJ2-5
CDR3 protein: CASSQVETQYF
CDR3 DNA: TGTGCCAGCAGCCAGGTGGAGACCCAGTACTTC

CDR3 length: 15
clone size: NA
D gene: TRBD2
V gene: TRBV6-1
J gene: TRBJ2-3
CDR3 protein: CASRRGLAGTDTQYF
CDR3 DNA: TGTGCCAGCAGACGAGGACTAGCGGGCACAGATACGCAGTATTTT

CDR3 length: 10
clone size: many
D gene: NA
V gene: TRBV6-4
J gene: TRBJ1-4
CDR3 protein: CASSVGRLFF
CDR3 DNA: TGTGCCAGCAGTGTAGGACGACTGTTTTTT

CDR3 length: 16
clone size: many
D gene: TRBD2
V gene: TRBV11-3
J gene: TRBJ2-5
CDR3 protein: CASSRDSGRPQETQYF
CDR3 DNA: TGTGCCAGCAGCCGGGACAGCGGGAGGCCCCAAGAGACCCAGTACTTC

CDR3 length: 16
clone size: NA
D gene: TRBD1
V gene: TRBV9
J gene: TRBJ1-5
CDR3 protein: CASSVVGTGSEQPQHF
CDR3 DNA: TGTGCCAGCAGCGTAGTGGGGACAGGGAGCGAGCAGCCCCAGCATTTT

CDR3 length: 17
clone size: many
D gene: NA
V gene: TRBV4-3
J gene: TRBJ1-4
CDR3 protein: CASSQDPNGGFNEKLFF
CDR3 DNA: TGCGCCAGCAGCCAAGACCCAAATGGAGGGTTTAATGAAAAACTGTTTTTT

CDR3 length: 13
clone size: many
D gene: NA
V gene: TRBV7-6
J gene: TRBJ1-4
CDR3 protein: CASSYQPGEKLFF
CDR3 DNA: TGTGCCAGCAGCTATCAGCCAGGGGAAAAACTGTTTTTT

CDR3 length: 17
clone size: NA
D gene: NA
V gene: TRBV20-1
J gene: TRBJ1-6
CDR3 protein: CSASLLGASSYNSPLHF
CDR3 DNA: TGCAGTGCTAGCCTTCTAGGAGCCAGCTCCTATAATTCACCCCTCCACTTT

CDR3 length: 15
clone size: many
D gene: NA
V gene: TRBV2
J gene: TRBJ1-5
CDR3 protein: CASSKEGYSNQPQHF
CDR3 DNA: TGTGCCAGCAGTAAGGAAGGATATAGCAATCAGCCCCAGCATTTT

CDR3 length: 17
clone size: many
D gene: TRBD2
V gene: TRBV11-2
J gene: TRBJ2-2
CDR3 protein: CASSHPPRLAGAGELFF
CDR3 DNA: TGTGCCAGCAGCCACCCCCCTAGACTAGCGGGAGCCGGGGAGCTGTTTTTT